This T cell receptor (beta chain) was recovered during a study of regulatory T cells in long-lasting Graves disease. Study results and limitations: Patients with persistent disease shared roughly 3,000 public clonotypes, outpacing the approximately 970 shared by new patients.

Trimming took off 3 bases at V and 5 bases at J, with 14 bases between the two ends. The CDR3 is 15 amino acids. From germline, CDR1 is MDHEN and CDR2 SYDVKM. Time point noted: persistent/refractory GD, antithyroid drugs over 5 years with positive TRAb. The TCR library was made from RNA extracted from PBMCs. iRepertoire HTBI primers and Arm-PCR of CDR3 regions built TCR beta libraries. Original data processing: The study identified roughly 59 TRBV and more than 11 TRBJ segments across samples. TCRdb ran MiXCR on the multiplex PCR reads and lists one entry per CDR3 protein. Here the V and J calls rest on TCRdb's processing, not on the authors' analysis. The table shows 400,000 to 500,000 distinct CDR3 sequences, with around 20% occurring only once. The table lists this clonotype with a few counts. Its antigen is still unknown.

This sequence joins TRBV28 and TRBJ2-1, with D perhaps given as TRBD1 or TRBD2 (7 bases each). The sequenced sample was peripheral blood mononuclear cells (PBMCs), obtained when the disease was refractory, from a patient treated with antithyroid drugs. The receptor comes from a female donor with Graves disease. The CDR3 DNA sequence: TGTGCCAGCAGTTTCAGGGGGGGAGGGGACAATGAGCAGTTCTTC. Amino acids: CASSFRGGGDNEQFF.